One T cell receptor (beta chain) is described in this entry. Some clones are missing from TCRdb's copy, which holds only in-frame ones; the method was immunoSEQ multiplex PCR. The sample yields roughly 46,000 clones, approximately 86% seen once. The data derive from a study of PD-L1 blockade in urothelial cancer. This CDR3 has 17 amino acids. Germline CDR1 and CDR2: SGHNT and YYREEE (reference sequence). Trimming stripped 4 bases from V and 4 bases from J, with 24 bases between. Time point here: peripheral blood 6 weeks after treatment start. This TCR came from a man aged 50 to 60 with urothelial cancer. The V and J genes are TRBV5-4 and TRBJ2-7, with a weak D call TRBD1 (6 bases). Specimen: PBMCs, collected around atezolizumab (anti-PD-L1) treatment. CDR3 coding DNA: TGTGCCAGCAGCAAGGAGTACAGTTCAAGGGGGATATACGAGCAGTACTTC. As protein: CASSKEYSSRGIYEQYF.